This TCR beta chain was captured in a study of glioma-infiltrating T cells after dendritic cell vaccination. Regarding time point: after dendritic cell vaccination, including at tumor progression/relapse. Sequencing used immunoSEQ multiplex PCR; TCRdb keeps in-frame clones, though not all of them. The data show fewer than 75,000 clones, with over 65% seen just once and roughly 8.8% held by the top ten. The V gene's germline CDR1 is SGHNT and CDR2 YYREEE (reference sequence). J lost 7 bases, V lost 0 bases, and 3 bases had no gene match. The CDR3 covers 13 residues. This specimen consisted of blood, obtained after dendritic cell vaccination. This chain joins TRBV5-4 and TRBJ1-1; 7 bases fit TRBD1. The TCR was taken from a human donor with glioblastoma. This chain's CDR3 is CASSLGTGDEAFF. CDR3 nucleotides: TGTGCCAGCAGCTTGGGGACAGGTGATGAAGCTTTCTTT.